Listed below are T cell receptor beta chains from one sample, sequenced in a study of T-cell reconstitution after alpha-beta-depleted transplantation in children. Each CDR3 protein gets one entry after TCRdb re-called the PCR reads with MiXCR. The sample lists about a million distinct CDR3 sequences; about 26% were seen once. The specimen was PBMCs, mostly from graft donor cells, collected 360 days after TCRalphabeta/CD19-depleted stem cell transplant. The receptors originated from a boy under two years old who had a stem cell transplant for SCID, so the T cells may come from the graft donor. Both conserved end residues are part of each CDR3. A D gene is named only where the DNA matches it firmly. Not every row has a clone size; where given, it reads once, few, many or a size class.

j_call v_call clone_size d_call cdr3_aa cdr3_nt
TRBJ2-3 TRBV12-3/TRBV12-4 few NA CASSLWENTQYF TGTGCCAGCAGTTTATGGGAGAATACGCAGTATTTT
TRBJ2-7 TRBV12-3/TRBV12-4 NA TRBD2 CASSLRRTRFNYEQYF TGTGCCAGCAGTTTGAGGCGGACTAGGTTTAACTACGAGCAGTACTTC
TRBJ2-6 TRBV7-9 NA NA CASSLGHRAGEANVLTF TGTGCCAGCAGCTTAGGCCACAGGGCTGGGGAGGCCAACGTCCTGACTTTC
TRBJ1-1 TRBV6-6 NA TRBD1 CATRDRQNTEAFF TGTGCCACAAGGGACAGGCAGAACACTGAAGCTTTCTTT
TRBJ1-6 TRBV20-1 few NA CSARVGRGNNSPLHF TGCAGTGCTAGAGTGGGTAGGGGGAACAATTCACCCCTCCACTTT
TRBJ1-1 TRBV3-1 NA NA CASSQNSGIVAFF TGTGCCAGCAGCCAAAACTCCGGGATCGTCGCTTTCTTT
TRBJ1-5 TRBV3-1 few NA CASSQEGSNQPQHF TGTGCCAGCAGCCAAGAGGGGTCAAATCAGCCCCAGCATTTT
TRBJ2-5 TRBV3-1 NA NA CASSLRGPGSETQYF TGTGCCAGCAGCCTTCGCGGGCCGGGGTCGGAGACCCAGTACTTC
TRBJ2-2 TRBV4-2 NA NA CASSQAGKGPYTGELFF TGTGCCAGCAGCCAAGCAGGGAAGGGGCCGTACACCGGGGAGCTGTTTTTT
TRBJ2-2 TRBV29-1 few NA CSVGGGELFF TGCAGCGTCGGTGGTGGGGAGCTGTTTTTT
TRBJ2-1 TRBV28 NA TRBD1 CASSFRRDRGHEQFF TGTGCCAGCAGTTTTCGGAGGGACAGGGGCCATGAGCAGTTCTTC
TRBJ2-3 TRBV20-1 NA TRBD2 CSPSGGAADTQYF TGCAGTCCTAGCGGGGGGGCCGCAGATACGCAGTATTTT
TRBJ2-7 TRBV24-1 few NA CATSHSLGDEQYF TGTGCCACCAGCCATTCCCTTGGCGACGAGCAGTACTTC
TRBJ1-1 TRBV15 NA NA CATSRGGRANTEAFF TGTGCCACCAGCAGAGGCGGGAGGGCGAACACTGAAGCTTTCTTT
TRBJ2-6 TRBV28 once NA CASSEGLRGSNVLTF TGTGCCAGCAGTGAGGGCTTGAGGGGGTCCAACGTCCTGACTTTC
TRBJ2-2 TRBV18 NA TRBD1 CASSPNRGETGELFF TGTGCCAGCTCACCAAACAGGGGAGAGACCGGGGAGCTGTTTTTT
TRBJ1-5 TRBV20-1 few NA CSASVLGESNQPQHF TGCAGTGCTAGTGTCCTGGGTGAGAGCAATCAGCCCCAGCATTTT
TRBJ2-7 TRBV9 NA NA CASSVAGGFEQYF TGTGCCAGCAGCGTAGCTGGAGGCTTCGAGCAGTACTTC
TRBJ2-7 TRBV7-6 NA NA CASSLEGQANYEQYF TGTGCCAGCAGCTTAGAGGGGCAGGCGAACTACGAGCAGTACTTC
TRBJ2-3 TRBV7-3 NA NA CASSPGGLFVDTQYF TGTGCCAGCAGCCCCGGGGGTCTTTTTGTCGATACGCAGTATTTT
TRBJ2-1 TRBV3-1 NA TRBD1 CASSPAGTGKYNEQFF TGTGCCAGCAGCCCCGCCGGGACAGGGAAATACAATGAGCAGTTCTTC
TRBJ2-1 TRBV29-1 NA NA CSVVSKQAVGEQFF TGCAGCGTTGTCTCCAAACAGGCCGTCGGTGAGCAGTTCTTC
TRBJ2-2 TRBV7-8 few NA CATDPLGNTGELFF TGTGCCACCGATCCCTTGGGGAACACCGGGGAGCTGTTTTTT
TRBJ2-3 TRBV12-3/TRBV12-4 NA NA CASSGGTSDTQYF TGTGCCAGCAGTGGAGGGACCTCAGATACGCAGTATTTT
TRBJ2-3 TRBV9 NA NA CASVWGGSSRTDTQYF TGTGCCAGCGTATGGGGCGGGTCCTCCCGCACAGATACGCAGTATTTT
TRBJ2-1 TRBV20-1 NA NA CSATQGEGEQFF TGCAGTGCCACCCAGGGGGAGGGCGAGCAGTTCTTC
TRBJ2-1 TRBV9 NA NA CASSVVSQVSYNEQFF TGTGCCAGCAGCGTAGTATCCCAGGTATCCTACAATGAGCAGTTCTTC
TRBJ2-6 TRBV9 NA NA CASSRQRNSGANVLTF TGTGCCAGCAGCCGCCAGCGGAATTCTGGGGCCAACGTCCTGACTTTC
TRBJ1-3 TRBV2 few TRBD1 CASSPGQVLKTSGNTIYF TGTGCCAGCAGTCCGGGACAGGTCCTAAAAACCTCTGGAAACACCATATATTTT
TRBJ2-1 TRBV28 few NA CASSSFTGPLYNEQFF TGTGCCAGCAGTTCCTTTACAGGTCCCCTTTACAATGAGCAGTTCTTC
TRBJ1-6 TRBV6-5 few NA CASSYGSRSPLHF TGTGCCAGCAGTTATGGGAGTCGGTCACCCCTCCACTTT
TRBJ2-5 TRBV20-1 NA NA CSASPGLTLDQETQYF TGCAGTGCTAGCCCAGGTTTGACACTCGACCAAGAGACCCAGTACTTC
TRBJ2-7 TRBV2 NA NA CASSPHLGPTRDRSNEQYF TGTGCCAGCAGTCCCCACCTAGGCCCGACCCGGGACCGATCTAACGAGCAGTACTTC
TRBJ2-7 TRBV25-1 NA NA CASSATDISTSTYEQYF TGTGCCAGCAGTGCGACCGACATCTCGACATCGACCTACGAGCAGTACTTC
TRBJ1-1 TRBV7-9 NA NA CASRAGFSTEAFF TGTGCCAGCAGAGCAGGGTTTTCCACTGAAGCTTTCTTT
TRBJ1-4 TRBV5-5 NA NA CASSWWGDLDEKLFF TGTGCCAGCAGCTGGTGGGGGGACCTGGATGAAAAACTGTTTTTT
TRBJ2-6 TRBV12-3/TRBV12-4 few NA CASSFELAGANVLTF TGTGCCAGCAGTTTTGAGTTAGCCGGGGCCAACGTCCTGACTTTC
TRBJ2-2 TRBV5-1 many NA CASSGANTGELFF TGCGCCAGCAGTGGAGCGAACACCGGGGAGCTGTTTTTT
TRBJ2-7 TRBV20-1 NA TRBD2 CSASRTGTLAGSSYEQYF TGCAGTGCTTCTAGGACTGGGACCCTAGCGGGGAGCTCCTACGAGCAGTACTTC
TRBJ2-7 TRBV15 NA NA CATSRGGDGGLREQYF TGTGCCACCAGCAGAGGGGGCGATGGGGGTTTGCGCGAGCAGTACTTC
TRBJ1-4 TRBV6-5 many NA CASSYGPVREKLFF TGTGCCAGCAGTTACGGTCCGGTTCGCGAAAAACTGTTTTTT
TRBJ2-1 TRBV29-1 few NA CSISPGLRNLNEQFF TGCAGCATTTCGCCGGGGCTAAGAAATTTAAATGAGCAGTTCTTC
TRBJ2-3 TRBV18 NA NA CASSWNSLTLSTDTQYF TGTGCCAGCTCATGGAACAGCCTAACTTTGAGCACAGATACGCAGTATTTT
TRBJ2-5 TRBV2 NA TRBD1 CASSESFVVQGRETQYF TGTGCCAGCAGTGAGTCGTTTGTAGTACAGGGGAGAGAGACCCAGTACTTC
TRBJ2-3 TRBV7-3 NA TRBD2 CASSLTGASGSTDTQYF TGTGCCAGCAGCTTAACGGGGGCTAGCGGGAGTACAGATACGCAGTATTTT